The T cell receptor beta chain under discussion was sequenced for a study of T-cell memory formation after mild COVID-19. Across the whole study: Across donors, TCR clusters were largely donor specific. Study-level points and caveats: Clones contracting over day 15 to 85 were CD4/CD8 balanced, with later expanders leaning CD4+. Still unconfirmed is whether the second-wave clones peaking on day 37 recognized SARS-CoV-2.

MiXCR, run by TCRdb on the 5' RACE reads, gives a single entry per CDR3 protein. Here the sample spans fewer than 450,000 distinct CDR3 sequences, 21% being singletons. As for this clonotype: The antigen remains unidentified.

Sequencing input: PBMCs or a T cell subset sorted from them (not recorded which). This TCR was recovered from an adult woman who had mild COVID-19 (a few samples of this study predate the infection). Cell type and time point are not known.

The CDR3 bases are TGTGCCAGCAGCTCAGGTGGACTACGCACAGATACGCAGTATTTT. This codes for CASSSGGLRTDTQYF. The V gene is TRBV5-4, the J gene TRBJ2-3; the D gene is possibly TRBD2 (6 bases). Germline CDR1 is SGHNT and CDR2 is YYREEE (reference sequence). The CDR3 length is 15 residues. V lost 3 bases and J lost 1, with 12 bases in between.